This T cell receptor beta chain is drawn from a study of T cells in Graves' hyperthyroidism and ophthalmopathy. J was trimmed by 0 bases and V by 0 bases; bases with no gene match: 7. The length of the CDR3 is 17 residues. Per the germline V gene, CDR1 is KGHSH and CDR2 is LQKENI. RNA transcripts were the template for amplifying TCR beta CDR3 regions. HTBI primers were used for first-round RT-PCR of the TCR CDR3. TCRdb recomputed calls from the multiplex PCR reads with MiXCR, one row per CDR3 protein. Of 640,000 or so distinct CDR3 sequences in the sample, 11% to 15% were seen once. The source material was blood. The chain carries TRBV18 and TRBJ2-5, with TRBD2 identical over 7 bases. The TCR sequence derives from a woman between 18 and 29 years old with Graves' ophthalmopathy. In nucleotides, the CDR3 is TGTGCCAGCTCACCACCTTTTGCGGGAGAAAACCAAGAGACCCAGTACTTC. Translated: CASSPPFAGENQETQYF.